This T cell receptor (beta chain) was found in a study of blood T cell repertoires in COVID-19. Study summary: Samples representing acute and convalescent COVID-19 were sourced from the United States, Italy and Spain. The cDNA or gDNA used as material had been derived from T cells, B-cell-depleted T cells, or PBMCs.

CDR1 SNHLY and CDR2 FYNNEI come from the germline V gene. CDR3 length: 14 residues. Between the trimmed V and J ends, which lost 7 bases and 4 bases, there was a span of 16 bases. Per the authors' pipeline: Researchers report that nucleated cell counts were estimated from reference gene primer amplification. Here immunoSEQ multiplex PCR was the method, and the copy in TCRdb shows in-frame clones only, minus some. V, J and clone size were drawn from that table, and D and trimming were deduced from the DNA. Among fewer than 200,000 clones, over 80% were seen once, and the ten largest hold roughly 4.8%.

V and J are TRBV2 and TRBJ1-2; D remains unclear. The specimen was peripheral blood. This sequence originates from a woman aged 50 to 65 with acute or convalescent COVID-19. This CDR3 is CASKRTASLYGYTF. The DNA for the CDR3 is TGTGCCAGCAAGAGGACTGCCTCTCTCTATGGCTACACCTTC.